The 28 T cell receptor beta chains reported below all come from one sample, sequenced in a study of vaccination and CD4 T cells after COVID-19. TCRdb reprocessed the PCR reads via MiXCR and lists one record per CDR3 protein. The data show about 21,000 distinct CDR3 sequences, under 60% seen once. Here the sequenced sample was CD4+ T cells from blood, taken before SARS-CoV-2 vaccination. The receptors were gathered from a human donor who had recovered from COVID-19.

The DNA for the CDR3 is TGCAGTGCTAAGGCTAGCGGGAGCTGGACAGATACGCAGTATTTT. Protein product: CSAKASGSWTDTQYF. The chain employs TRBV20-1 and TRBJ2-3; 10 bases line up with TRBD2. Germline values: CDR1 DFQATT, CDR2 SNEGSKA (reference sequence). The CDR3 totals 15 residues. V shed 4 bases and J 3 bases; nucleotides not matched to a gene: 7.

The gene calls are TRBV20-1 and TRBJ1-6; weak D call: TRBD1 (5 bases). Trimming took off 5 bases at V and 12 bases at J, with 23 bases between the two ends. This CDR3 is 15 amino acids long. The germline V gene has CDR1 DFQATT and CDR2 SNEGSKA (reference sequence). CDR3 sequence reads: CSAPSYPTGSGPLHF. The CDR3 coding sequence is TGCAGTGCTCCATCCTACCCTACAGGTTCCGGACCCCTCCACTTT.

The CDR3 region has the DNA TGTGCCAGCAGTTATTCACAGGGGAATCAGCCCCAGCATTTT. This gives the protein CASSYSQGNQPQHF. The chain combines TRBV6-5 with TRBJ1-5; 7 positions agree with TRBD1. The CDR3 spans 14 residues. J lost 4 bases, V lost 3 bases, and 3 bases had no gene match. The V gene's germline CDR1 is MNHEY and CDR2 SVGAGI.

The rearrangement joins TRBV7-9 to TRBJ2-2; possibly TRBD2 for D (6 bases). Deletions cut 8 bases from V and 6 bases from J, with 13 bases between. The CDR3 runs to 13 residues. CDR1 and CDR2 (germline): SEHNR, FQNEAQ (reference sequence). CDR3 loop: CASRRGLSGELFF. As DNA, the CDR3 is TGTGCCAGCCGTAGGGGACTCTCCGGGGAGCTGTTTTTT.

This clonotype was found once. One end of the junction does not line up with germline, which may come from a read error. The J gene is TRBJ2-6, the V gene TRBV5-3; a weak D match, TRBD1 (6 bases). TRBV5-3 is sorted into the ORF group, with uncertain function. There are 16 residues in the CDR3. The CDR3 loop is CASSSGHSSGANVLTF. DNA for the CDR3: TGTGCCAGCAGCTCGGGACATAGCTCTGGGGCCAACGTCCTGACTTTC.

The V call is TRBV10-3, the J call TRBJ2-2; a weak D match, TRBD1 (6 bases). CDR1 is ENHRY and CDR2 is SYGVKD in the germline V gene. The V end lost 4 bases, the J end lost 3 bases, and 9 bases lay between the germline ends. The CDR3 sequence is 14 residues long. The CDR3: CAISAQGYTGELFF. CDR3 nucleotide sequence: TGTGCCATCAGTGCACAGGGTTACACCGGGGAGCTGTTTTTT.

This clonotype was seen only a few times. CDR3 nucleotide sequence: TGCAGTGCTCCTAAACTAGCCGCCTATGCCTACAATGAGCAGTTCTTC. Translated, it gives CSAPKLAAYAYNEQFF. The V and J genes are TRBV20-1 and TRBJ2-1; a possible D gene is TRBD2 (6 bases). Germline loops: CDR1 DFQATT, CDR2 SNEGSKA (reference sequence). This CDR3 spans 16 amino acids. Trimming took 5 bases from V and 2 from J, leaving 19 bases between them.

This chain joins TRBV9 and TRBJ1-2, with 8 bases lining up with TRBD1. V shed 4 bases and J 1 base; nucleotides not matched to a gene: 6. Germline CDR1 and CDR2: SGDLS and YYNGEE. CDR3 length: 15 amino acids. DNA of the CDR3: TGTGCCAGCAGCTCGGGCAGGGGGCTTAACTATGGCTACACCTTC. This sequence encodes CASSSGRGLNYGYTF.

This chain links TRBV12-3 or TRBV12-4 with TRBJ1-5; D gene ambiguous. V lost 2 bases and J 4 bases, leaving 9 bases between the germline ends. The CDR3 runs 14 residues. CDR3 region: CASSLLGSNQPQHF. CDR3 bases: TGTGCCAGCAGTTTACTTGGGTCGAATCAGCCCCAGCATTTT.

The chain uses TRBV6-1 and TRBJ1-3; TRBD1 aligns across 7 bases. The CDR3 has 14 residues. V shed 6 bases and J 4 bases; nucleotides not matched to a gene: 6. Germline V gene lookup returns CDR1 MNHNS and CDR2 SASEGT. The CDR3 DNA reads TGTGCCAGCAGGAAGACAGGGCCAGGAAACACCATATATTTT. This gives the protein CASRKTGPGNTIYF.

This clonotype has a handful of counts. The CDR3 sequence is CASSLRREITEQYF. Here the CDR3 DNA reads TGTGCCAGCAGCTTAAGGAGGGAAATAACGGAGCAGTACTTC. V gene TRBV7-8 combines with J gene TRBJ2-7; possible D gene TRBD2, 6 bases. Looked up from germline, CDR1 is SGHVS and CDR2 is FQNEAQ. This CDR3 is built from 14 residues. The V end was cut by 2 bases, the J end by 7 bases, with 15 bases between.

This clonotype was picked up one time. This rearrangement joins TRBV7-2 to TRBJ2-1; no clear D gene. V was pared by 6 bases and J by 7 bases, with 19 bases between. This CDR3 is 15 amino acids long. CDR1 and CDR2 from the germline V gene are SGHTA and FQGNSA. Written as DNA, the CDR3 is TGTGCCAGCAGTTATCCGGACCGGTCCAGGAATGAGCAGTTCTTC. This encodes CASSYPDRSRNEQFF.

This chain links TRBV19 with TRBJ2-1, with 8 positions matching TRBD2. The CDR3 is 15 residues long. V gave up 3 bases and J gave up 8 bases; unmatched junction bases: 9. Germline V gene data show CDR1 as LNHDA and CDR2 as SQIVND (reference sequence). The CDR3 here is CASSISSGWGDEQFF. DNA for the CDR3: TGTGCCAGTAGTATTTCTAGCGGGTGGGGCGATGAGCAGTTCTTC.

This sequence joins TRBV20-1 and TRBJ2-5, with 9 bases fitting TRBD2. Germline CDR1 is DFQATT and CDR2 is SNEGSKA (reference sequence). This CDR3 spans 15 amino acids. V gave up 4 bases and J gave up 4 bases; unmatched junction bases: 10. DNA of the CDR3: TGCAGTGCTATGAGGACTAGCGCGAGATCAGAGACCCAGTACTTC. It is translated as CSAMRTSARSETQYF.

The CDR3 loop reads CASSYRRGEKLFF. CDR3 nucleotides: TGTGCCAGCAGTTACCGACGCGGTGAAAAACTGTTTTTT. This chain joins TRBV6-5 and TRBJ1-4; D remains unclear. Per the germline V gene, CDR1 is MNHEY and CDR2 is SVGAGI. Trimming took off 2 bases at V and 7 bases at J, with 8 bases between the two ends. The CDR3 is 13 residues long.

This clonotype was observed a single time. The V gene is TRBV19, the J gene TRBJ1-3; D uncertain. CDR3 size: 13 residues. The V gene's germline CDR1 is LNHDA and CDR2 SQIVND (reference sequence). Trimming cost V 8 bases and J 3 bases, with 11 bases left between them. CDR3 DNA sequence: TGTGCCAGTGGAGAGCAGTTTGGAAACACCATATATTTT. Its translation: CASGEQFGNTIYF.

With respect to this clonotype: At one end, the junction sequence differs from germline, possibly due to a read error. CDR3 DNA: TGCAGTGCTAGGGTAGTACTAGCGGGCTACCAAGAGGCCCAGTACTTC. Residues: CSARVVLAGYQEAQYF. This sequence joins TRBV20-1 and TRBJ2-5, with TRBD2 matching over 9 bases. CDR1 and CDR2 (germline): DFQATT, SNEGSKA (reference sequence). The CDR3 has 16 residues.

The chain has TRBV2 and TRBJ1-5; TRBD1 might be the D (6 bases). The CDR3 extends over 15 amino acids. CDR1 and CDR2 from the germline V gene are SNHLY and FYNNEI. The V and J ends lost 5 bases and 2 bases respectively, with 13 bases between them. The CDR3: CASSRGAGGNQPQHF. CDR3 coding DNA: TGTGCCAGCAGTCGGGGGGCAGGGGGCAATCAGCCCCAGCATTTT.

This clonotype has just a few counts. The chain combines TRBV6-2 or TRBV6-3 with TRBJ2-3; D unresolved. This CDR3 has 12 amino acids. The germline gives CDR1 MNHEY, CDR2 SVGEGT. V gave up 3 bases and J gave up 2 bases, with 3 bases separating them. CDR3 nucleotides: TGTGCCAGCAGTTATGACACAGATACGCAGTATTTT. Protein product: CASSYDTDTQYF.

This clonotype was detected only a few times. This chain connects TRBV6-4 to TRBJ2-2; tentatively, D is TRBD2 (6 bases). The length of the CDR3 is 15 residues. V lost 5 bases to trimming and J lost 5 bases, with 15 bases between them. Germline lookup yields CDR1 MRHNA and CDR2 SNTAGT. The CDR3: CASSLEGGGTGELFF. The CDR3 DNA sequence: TGTGCCAGCAGTCTGGAGGGAGGCGGAACCGGGGAGCTGTTTTTT.

The chain joins TRBV5-1 to TRBJ2-3, with D perhaps matching TRBD2 (5 bases). Germline CDR1 and CDR2: SGHRS and YFSETQ. Deletions cut 5 bases from V and 2 bases from J, with 6 bases between. This CDR3 has 12 residues. CDR3 sequence (DNA): TGCGCCAGCAGGGGAGTCACAGATACGCAGTATTTT. Translation: CASRGVTDTQYF.

V and J are TRBV11-3 and TRBJ2-3, with TRBD2 matching 12 bases. The CDR3 sequence is 16 residues long. CDR1 is SGHNT and CDR2 is YENEEA in the germline V gene. The junction had 4 bases not matched to a gene; V was cut back by 5 bases and J by 1 base. The CDR3 loop reads CASSPRTSGGTDTQYF. CDR3 in DNA: TGTGCCAGCAGCCCGCGGACTAGCGGGGGCACAGATACGCAGTATTTT.

The chain carries TRBV20-1 and TRBJ2-5, with D perhaps matching TRBD2 (6 bases). Deletions cut 5 bases from V and 3 bases from J, with 7 bases between. Germline assignment: CDR1 DFQATT and CDR2 SNEGSKA (reference sequence). The CDR3 loop spans 11 amino acids. The DNA of the CDR3 is TGCAGTGCTGGGGAGGAAGAGACCCAGTACTTC. Translated, it gives CSAGEEETQYF.

This clonotype was detected only a few times. The chain is built from TRBV7-3 and TRBJ2-3, with D perhaps TRBD1 or TRBD2 (5 bases each). The CDR3 spans 16 residues. CDR1 and CDR2 (germline): SGHTA, FQGTGA. The germline V and J ends were trimmed by 0 bases and 6 bases, with 16 bases remaining between them. CDR3: CASSLTYRDESDTQYF. As DNA, the CDR3 is TGTGCCAGCAGCTTAACCTATAGGGACGAATCGGATACGCAGTATTTT.

The rearrangement uses TRBV20-1 and TRBJ1-1, with D unclear. V gave up 5 bases and J gave up 1 base, with 14 bases separating them. Germline assignment: CDR1 DFQATT and CDR2 SNEGSKA (reference sequence). This CDR3 region has 14 residues. CDR3 coding DNA: TGCAGTGCTTATAGTCTACCGGGGAACACTGAAGCTTTCTTT. Protein: CSAYSLPGNTEAFF.

The chain uses TRBV4-1 and TRBJ1-5; D not resolved. Germline-derived CDR1 and CDR2 are MGHRA and YSYEKL. Between the trimmed V and J ends, which lost 0 bases and 0 bases, there was a span of 3 bases. This CDR3 has 14 residues. CDR3 sequence (DNA): TGCGCCAGCAGCCAAGAATATAGCAATCAGCCCCAGCATTTT. It translates to CASSQEYSNQPQHF.

The V and J genes are TRBV6-5 and TRBJ1-2; D uncertain. This CDR3 is 17 amino acids long. V gave up 2 bases and J gave up 4 bases, with 20 bases separating them. Germline V gives CDR1 MNHEY, CDR2 SVGAGI. The CDR3 loop reads CASSYRASPSAVYGYTF. The CDR3 coding sequence is TGTGCCAGCAGTTACAGGGCCAGTCCCTCCGCGGTCTATGGCTACACCTTC.

The V gene is TRBV19, the J gene TRBJ1-4; weak D call: TRBD1 (5 bases). Germline loops: CDR1 LNHDA, CDR2 SQIVND (reference sequence). V was pared by 7 bases and J by 3 bases, with 12 bases between. This CDR3 contains 14 residues. The CDR3: CASISTGANEKLFF. The DNA of the CDR3 is TGTGCCAGTATCTCTACAGGAGCTAATGAAAAACTGTTTTTT.